The clone carrying this TCR beta chain was counted only a few times. Germline V CDR1 and CDR2: LGHDT, YNNKEL (reference sequence). Trimming removed 0 bases from V and 6 bases from J, with 7 bases in between. The length of the CDR3 is 13 residues. This record belongs to a study of blood T cell repertoires in COVID-19. Study overall: Acute and convalescent COVID-19 samples came from the United States, Italy and Spain. PBMCs, B-cell-depleted T cells, or T cells were the source of the cDNA or gDNA that made up the material.

TCRdb's table, derived via immunoSEQ multiplex PCR, lists solely in-frame clones and lacks some. The sample holds 300,000 to 350,000 clones, approximately 90% seen once. The gene calls are TRBV3-1 (or the pseudogene TRBV3-2) and TRBJ2-3; D gene ambiguous. This TCR came from a man younger than 35 with active or convalescent COVID-19. Input material: peripheral blood. CDR3 in amino acids: CASSQEKRDTQYF. The CDR3 nucleotides are TGTGCCAGCAGCCAAGAAAAACGGGATACGCAGTATTTT.